Included here is one T cell receptor (beta chain) sequence, with context. The source of the sample is a study of blood T cell repertoires in COVID-19. Study-wide background: Acute and convalescent COVID-19 specimens originated in the United States, Italy and Spain. In each case, the material was cDNA or gDNA derived from T cells, B-cell-depleted T cells, or PBMCs.

This CDR3 has 16 amino acids. Trimming removed 4 bases at V and 2 bases at J, with 14 bases between. CDR1 and CDR2 from the germline V gene are SGHTA and FQGNSA. Authors' analysis steps: Reference gene primer amplification in the assay estimated nucleated cell counts. Clones were sequenced by immunoSEQ multiplex PCR, and TCRdb holds only the in-frame ones, with some missing. V and J calls and clone size are given by that table; D and trimming were obtained from the DNA. The table has some 62,000 clones, roughly nine tenths seen once. Patients of the Seattle cohort, enrolled during active infection, were followed longitudinally.

This TCR was sampled from a woman in her sixties with COVID-19, enrolled during active disease. This sequence joins TRBV7-2 and TRBJ2-2; possibly TRBD2 for D (5 bases). The sample taken for sequencing was peripheral blood. The CDR3 DNA is TGTGCCAGCAGCTCATTACGGGGATTTAACACCGGGGAGCTGTTTTTT. It codes for CASSSLRGFNTGELFF.